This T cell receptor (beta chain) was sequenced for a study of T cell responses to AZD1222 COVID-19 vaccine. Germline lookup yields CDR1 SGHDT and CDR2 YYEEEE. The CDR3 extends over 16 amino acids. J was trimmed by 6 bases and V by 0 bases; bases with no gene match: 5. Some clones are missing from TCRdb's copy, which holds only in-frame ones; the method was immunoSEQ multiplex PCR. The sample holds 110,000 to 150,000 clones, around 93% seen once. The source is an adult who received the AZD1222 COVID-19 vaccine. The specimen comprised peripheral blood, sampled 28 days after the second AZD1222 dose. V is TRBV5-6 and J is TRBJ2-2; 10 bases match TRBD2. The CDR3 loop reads CASSLEWLAGAGELFF. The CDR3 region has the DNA TGTGCCAGCAGCTTGGAGTGGCTAGCGGGAGCCGGGGAGCTGTTTTTT. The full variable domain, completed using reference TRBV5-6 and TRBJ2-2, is DAGVTQSPTHLIKTRGQQVTLRCSPKSGHDTVSWYQQALGQGPQFIFQYYEEEERQRGNFPDRFSGHQFPNYSSELNVNALLLGDSALYLCASSLEWLAGAGELFFGEGSRLTVL.